The 10 T cell receptor beta chains presented below share a single source sample, sequenced in a study of metastatic and nonmetastatic thyroid tumors. Thyroid surgery had not been preceded by any treatment in any patient. TCRdb recomputed clones from the PCR reads via MiXCR. Among approximately 16,000 clones, roughly 33% were seen once, and the ten largest hold 9.5% to 15%. Sequencing used tumor tissue. The source of these receptors is a male donor with papillary thyroid cancer or a benign thyroid nodule (not recorded which). Some clones in this sample may be carry-over from other donors' samples.

This clone was counted many times. Different DNA sequences within this sample yield the same CDR3. Written as DNA, the CDR3 is TGTGCCTGGAGTGTCTCCGGCGGGACAGGGGGTAGTCAGCCCCAGCATTTT. Translated, it gives CAWSVSGGTGGSQPQHF. The J gene is TRBJ1-5, the V gene TRBV30, with 11 bases that match TRBD1. CDR1 is GTSNPN, CDR2 SVGIG, per germline (reference sequence). The CDR3 is 17 residues long. J was trimmed by 6 bases and V by 0 bases; bases with no gene match: 10.

J is TRBJ2-1 and V is TRBV6-2 or TRBV6-3, with 8 bases matching TRBD2. Per germline, CDR1 MNHEY and CDR2 SVGEGT. The CDR3 has 14 amino acids. The V and J ends lost 5 bases and 0 bases, in that order; junction bases with no gene match: 0. CDR3 bases: TGTGCCAGCAGTAGCGGGAGCTCCTACAATGAGCAGTTCTTC. Its translation is CASSSGSSYNEQFF.

This clone was recorded many times. The chain is built from TRBV12-3 or TRBV12-4 and TRBJ2-5; possibly TRBD1 for D (6 bases). This CDR3 is 13 amino acids long. The germline V and J ends were trimmed by 3 bases and 5 bases, with 10 bases remaining between them. The CDR3 here is CASSFWGRETQYF. CDR3 DNA sequence: TGTGCCAGCAGTTTTTGGGGGCGCGAGACCCAGTACTTC.

This clone was counted a few times. This may arise from a read error, as a much more abundant clone is one base away. The rearrangement links TRBV27 to TRBJ2-5; 12 bases agree with TRBD2. The CDR3 sequence is 17 residues long. Germline values: CDR1 MNHEY, CDR2 SMNVEV (reference sequence). Written as DNA, the CDR3 is TGTGCCATCAGTTTCCCGACTAGCGGGGGAAGGGAAGAGACCCAGTACTTC. This encodes CAISFPTSGGREETQYF.

This clone was seen many times. The genes are TRBV12-3 or TRBV12-4 and TRBJ1-1; D gene uncertain. The CDR3 runs 13 residues. Trimming shortened V by 1 base and J by 2 bases, and 5 bases separated the two germline ends. CDR3 amino acids: CASSLDLNTEAFF. Written as DNA, the CDR3 is TGTGCCAGCAGTTTAGATCTTAACACTGAAGCTTTCTTT.

The rearrangement joins TRBV7-3 to TRBJ1-2, with TRBD1 identical over 9 bases. The CDR3 is 14 amino acids. Germline-derived CDR1 and CDR2 are SGHTA and FQGTGA. The J segment lost 5 bases and the V segment lost 5 bases, leaving 6 bases of the junction unmatched. The chain's CDR3 is CASSVGGQGYGYTF. DNA of the CDR3: TGTGCCAGCAGCGTCGGGGGACAGGGATATGGCTACACCTTC.

The chain is built from TRBV11-2 and TRBJ2-7; D assignment may be TRBD1 or TRBD2 (5 bases each). Per germline, CDR1 SGHAT and CDR2 FQNNGV. The V and J ends lost 5 bases and 4 bases respectively, with 24 bases between them. The CDR3 contains 17 residues. The CDR3 DNA reads as TGTGCCAGCAGCCCTCGGGGCAACATACCCACCCTTTACGAGCAGTACTTC. Translated, it gives CASSPRGNIPTLYEQYF.

This clone was observed a few times. The chain employs TRBV6-2 or TRBV6-3 and TRBJ1-2; D remains unclear. The CDR3 runs 12 residues. Trimming removed 3 bases from V and 5 bases from J, with 7 bases in between. CDR1 MNHEY and CDR2 SVGEGT come from the germline V gene. The CDR3 loop is CASSYRTYGYTF. The CDR3 DNA reads TGTGCCAGCAGTTATCGGACTTATGGCTACACCTTC.

This clone has only a few counts. V is TRBV4-1 and J is TRBJ2-6, with D perhaps matching TRBD1 (5 bases). Germline assignment: CDR1 MGHRA and CDR2 YSYEKL. Trimming removed 7 bases at V and 1 base at J, with 14 bases between. This CDR3 is built from 16 residues. The CDR3 sequence is CASKHGASSGANVLTF. CDR3 DNA: TGCGCCAGCAAACATGGGGCATCGTCTGGGGCCAACGTCCTGACTTTC.

For this clone: A read error is likely, as this CDR3 ends without the conserved phenylalanine or tryptophan. The chain employs TRBV12-3 or TRBV12-4 and TRBJ2-1, with D possibly being TRBD2 (5 bases). Trimming removed 11 bases from V and 6 bases from J, with 20 bases in between. The CDR3 sequence is 14 residues long. CDR3 protein: CACKGGFRGNEQFV. The DNA for the CDR3 is TGTGCCTGCAAGGGCGGGTTTCGGGGCAATGAGCAGTTCGTC.